The 25 T cell receptor beta chains presented below share a single source sample, sequenced in a study of vaccination and CD4 T cells after COVID-19. Antigens for these TCRs are unknown. As to treatment: approximately nine-day PBMC culture with coronavirus spike peptide pools or control peptides (ViraFEST assay). CD4+ T cells that had been cultured provided DNA sequenced with the Oncomine TCR Beta short-read assay. Each CDR3 protein is one row after TCRdb ran MiXCR on the PCR reads. In the table there are about 15,000 distinct CDR3 sequences, more than 25% of which are singletons. Sample: cultured CD4+ T cells from blood. The receptors come from a human donor with COVID-19.

This clonotype was counted only a few times. The J gene is TRBJ2-3, the V gene TRBV29-1, with D perhaps TRBD1 (7 bases). V lost 4 bases and J 5 bases, leaving 10 bases between the germline ends. Germline values: CDR1 SQVTM, CDR2 ANQGSEA. The CDR3 is made up of 12 amino acids. The CDR3, as DNA: TGCAGCGTTGTTCAGGGGGGAGATACGCAGTATTTT. This encodes CSVVQGGDTQYF.

V and J are TRBV12-3 or TRBV12-4 and TRBJ1-6; TRBD1 matches 9 bases. J lost 10 bases, V lost 2 bases, and 9 bases had no gene match. The CDR3 is made up of 16 amino acids. For the CDR3, the DNA is TGTGCCAGCAGTTTATGGGGACAGGGATATGGATCACCCCTCCACTTT. This gives the protein CASSLWGQGYGSPLHF.

This clonotype has a handful of counts. V is TRBV27 and J is TRBJ1-1; the D gene is possibly TRBD1 (6 bases). CDR1 and CDR2 (germline): MNHEY, SMNVEV (reference sequence). CDR3 size: 12 residues. V was shortened by 5 bases and J by 11 bases, with 15 bases between the two germline ends. This CDR3 reads CASSHPGVEAFF. DNA of the CDR3: TGTGCCAGCAGTCACCCAGGGGTGGAGGCTTTCTTT.

The sample holds a few counts of this clonotype. The rearrangement uses TRBV7-9 and TRBJ2-5, with TRBD1 identical over 8 bases. Germline CDR1 is SEHNR and CDR2 is FQNEAQ (reference sequence). The CDR3 sequence is 15 residues long. The ends lost 2 bases at V and 4 bases at J; junction bases unmatched: 6. The DNA of the CDR3 is TGTGCCAGCAGCTTATCGGGCAGGGGGCCAGAGACCCAGTACTTC. Protein: CASSLSGRGPETQYF.

This clonotype was seen only a few times. The rearrangement joins TRBV7-9 to TRBJ2-5; D possibly matches TRBD1 or TRBD2 (6 bases each). The CDR3 length is 16 residues. Germline values: CDR1 SEHNR, CDR2 FQNEAQ (reference sequence). The ends were cut back, 4 bases at V and 5 bases at J, with 20 bases in the middle. CDR3 residues: CASSSPTGGMWETQYF. The CDR3 DNA is TGTGCCAGCAGCTCCCCGACAGGAGGGATGTGGGAGACCCAGTACTTC.

With regard to this clonotype: One junction end does not reproduce the germline sequence, and a read error may be involved. The CDR3 DNA sequence: TGTGCTAGCTCACCGTTCGACAGGGGTAGCAATCAGCCCCAGCATTTT. This encodes CASSPFDRGSNQPQHF. The chain is built from TRBV18 and TRBJ1-5; 8 positions agree with TRBD1. This CDR3 region has 16 residues. Looked up from germline, CDR1 is KGHSH and CDR2 is LQKENI.

The V and J genes are TRBV20-1 and TRBJ2-6; no clear D. CDR1 and CDR2 (germline): DFQATT, SNEGSKA (reference sequence). V shed 0 bases and J shed 0 bases, with 3 bases lying between them. This CDR3 contains 14 residues. In DNA form, the CDR3 reads TGCAGTGCTAGAGATCTCTCTGGGGCCAACGTCCTGACTTTC. Translation gives CSARDLSGANVLTF.

This clonotype was detected only a few times. The J gene is TRBJ2-2, the V gene TRBV29-1, with TRBD2 matching over 11 bases. This CDR3 is built from 14 residues. Germline values: CDR1 SQVTM, CDR2 ANQGSEA. V lost 6 bases and J lost 4; bases outside the gene matches: 4. The CDR3 nucleotides read TGCAGCGTCAATAGCGGGGGGGGCACCGGGGAGCTGTTTTTT. Translation: CSVNSGGGTGELFF.

V gene TRBV14 combines with J gene TRBJ2-3, with 8 bases aligning to TRBD2. CDR3 size: 16 residues. Unmatched junction bases numbered 7, after V lost 3 bases and J lost 2 bases. Per the germline V gene, CDR1 is SGHDN and CDR2 is FVKESK. The CDR3 nucleotides read TGTGCCAGCAGCCACCTTCGACTAGCGACCACAGATACGCAGTATTTT. Translating gives CASSHLRLATTDTQYF.

In this sample, this clonotype turned up a few times. V and J are TRBV6-1 and TRBJ1-5; TRBD1 is a possible D gene (6 bases). V was clipped by 6 bases and J by 6 bases, with 18 bases between them. CDR1 and CDR2 from the germline V gene are MNHNS and SASEGT. The CDR3 spans 15 residues. This CDR3 reads CASRMGGGGRQPQHF. The CDR3 DNA reads TGTGCCAGCAGAATGGGTGGGGGGGGGCGTCAGCCCCAGCATTTT.

This clonotype has a handful of counts. The rearrangement uses TRBV6-5 and TRBJ2-3; 8 bases match TRBD1. Germline loops: CDR1 MNHEY, CDR2 SVGAGI. The junction had 15 bases not matched to a gene; V was cut back by 0 bases and J by 4 bases. There are 19 residues in the CDR3. The CDR3 DNA reads as TGTGCCAGCAGTTACTCGAAAGGGAGGCAGGGGGCGGGTGCAGATACGCAGTATTTT. It specifies CASSYSKGRQGAGADTQYF.

Only a few counts were recorded for this clonotype. V gene TRBV20-1 combines with J gene TRBJ2-5; 8 bases match TRBD2. In germline, CDR1 is DFQATT, CDR2 SNEGSKA (reference sequence). The V gene end was trimmed by 3 bases and the J gene end by 1 base; junction bases not matched to a gene: 4. This CDR3 region has 14 residues. The CDR3 reads CSASPSGPQETQYF. The DNA for the CDR3 is TGCAGTGCTAGCCCTAGCGGGCCCCAAGAGACCCAGTACTTC.

The chain carries TRBV11-1 and TRBJ2-7; TRBD2 might be the D (6 bases). The CDR3 is made up of 15 amino acids. The germline V and J ends were trimmed by 3 bases and 2 bases, with 14 bases remaining between them. Germline V lookup: CDR1 SGHAT, CDR2 FQDESV (reference sequence). CDR3 loop: CASSLRRLGAYEQYF. The CDR3 coding sequence is TGTGCCAGCAGCTTGAGGCGACTAGGGGCCTACGAGCAGTACTTC.

The J gene is TRBJ1-5, the V gene TRBV7-2; the match to TRBD1 covers 7 bases. Germline V gene data show CDR1 as SGHTA and CDR2 as FQGNSA. V gave up 3 bases and J gave up 3 bases; unmatched junction bases: 14. The CDR3 sequence is 18 residues long. DNA of the CDR3: TGTGCCAGCAGCTTCCCCCCCCCCGCCGACAGGGACAATCAGCCCCAGCATTTT. Translation: CASSFPPPADRDNQPQHF.

The V call is TRBV20-1, the J call TRBJ2-7; TRBD2 aligns across 11 bases. The CDR3 sequence is 17 residues long. Germline-derived CDR1 and CDR2 are DFQATT and SNEGSKA (reference sequence). Trimming took 6 bases from V and 0 from J; bases not matched to a gene: 13. The CDR3 spells CSADYGTSGGSSYEQYF. The CDR3 DNA sequence: TGCAGTGCAGACTATGGCACTAGCGGGGGAAGCTCCTACGAGCAGTACTTC.

This clonotype was observed a few times. The chain has TRBV7-2 and TRBJ2-4; 13 bases match TRBD2. Germline CDR1 is SGHTA and CDR2 is FQGNSA. The trim removed 5 bases at V and 14 bases at J, leaving 9 bases unmatched. The CDR3 totals 14 residues. The DNA for the CDR3 is TGTGCCAGCAGCCCAAGGACTAGCGGGGGAGCGGAGTACTTC. Protein product: CASSPRTSGGAEYF.

With regard to this clonotype: This may be a read error, as it is one base from a much larger clone. The V and J genes are TRBV6-4 and TRBJ2-3; 14 positions match TRBD2. The junction had 4 bases not matched to a gene; V was cut back by 4 bases and J by 4 bases. CDR1 and CDR2 (germline): MRHNA, SNTAGT. This CDR3 is 16 amino acids long. CDR3 in amino acids: CASSGSTSGGADTQYF. CDR3 DNA: TGTGCCAGCAGTGGCTCGACTAGCGGGGGGGCAGATACGCAGTATTTT.

In its sample, this clonotype was seen a few times. This rearrangement joins TRBV6-2 or TRBV6-3 to TRBJ1-1; the D is unclear. Looked up from germline, CDR1 is MNHEY and CDR2 is SVGEGT. This CDR3 is built from 15 residues. V lost 0 bases and J lost 0, with 8 bases in between. For the CDR3, the DNA is TGTGCCAGCAGTTACTCGAGGCGAATGAACACTGAAGCTTTCTTT. Its protein product is CASSYSRRMNTEAFF.

The chain recombines TRBV7-8 with TRBJ2-7, with unresolved D. CDR1 is SGHVS, CDR2 FQNEAQ, per germline. V lost 9 bases, J lost 1 base, and 7 bases lay in between. This CDR3 spans 11 amino acids. The CDR3 DNA follows: TGTGCCAGTGGAAAGTCCTACGAGCAGTACTTC. As protein: CASGKSYEQYF.

The CDR3 DNA reads as TGTGCCAGCAGTTTAGATCTGGGTGGGAGGAACACTGAAGCTTTCTTT. Protein product: CASSLDLGGRNTEAFF. The rearrangement joins TRBV27 to TRBJ1-1; D remains ambiguous. This CDR3 has 16 residues. V lost 2 bases and J 1 base, leaving 14 bases between the germline ends. CDR1 MNHEY and CDR2 SMNVEV come from the germline V gene (reference sequence).

The chain joins TRBV20-1 to TRBJ2-7; 14 bases map to TRBD2. The ends lost 6 bases at V and 4 bases at J; junction bases unmatched: 8. CDR1 and CDR2 from the germline V gene are DFQATT and SNEGSKA (reference sequence). This CDR3 is 15 amino acids long. The CDR3 loop is CSATLGLAGGYEQYF. Written as DNA, the CDR3 is TGCAGTGCCACCCTTGGACTAGCGGGGGGATACGAGCAGTACTTC.

The chain uses TRBV7-2 and TRBJ1-4; TRBD1 matches at 8 bases. J lost 8 bases, V lost 5 bases, and 7 bases had no gene match. The CDR3 runs to 14 residues. The germline gives CDR1 SGHTA, CDR2 FQGNSA. In DNA form, the CDR3 reads TGTGCCAGCAGCGCCAGGGGGCGGGGGGAAAAACTGTTTTTT. Translation: CASSARGRGEKLFF.

CDR3 DNA sequence: TGTGCCAGCAGTCCACGACAGGGGTACCAGCCCCAGCATTTT. It yields the protein CASSPRQGYQPQHF. J is TRBJ1-5 and V is TRBV6-1, with TRBD1 matching 8 bases. The V segment lost 5 bases and the J segment 7 bases; nucleotides outside the gene matches: 7. CDR1 MNHNS and CDR2 SASEGT come from the germline V gene. CDR3 length: 14 amino acids.

V usage is TRBV5-1 and J usage is TRBJ2-5; 9 positions agree with TRBD1. The CDR3 covers 15 residues. Germline V CDR1 and CDR2: SGHRS, YFSETQ. V shed 3 bases and J 0 bases; nucleotides not matched to a gene: 3. CDR3 nucleotides: TGCGCCAGCAGCTCCGGACAGGGGAACCAAGAGACCCAGTACTTC. Protein sequence: CASSSGQGNQETQYF.

This clonotype was seen a few times. The chain employs TRBV21-1 and TRBJ2-3; the D call TRBD1 from the table was never checked on the DNA. TRBV21-1 is designated a pseudogene. The CDR3 loop spans 16 amino acids. CDR3 sequence: CASTKDSPTSTDTQYF. CDR3 DNA sequence: TGTGCCAGCACCAAGGACAGCCCCACTAGCACAGATACGCAGTATTTT.